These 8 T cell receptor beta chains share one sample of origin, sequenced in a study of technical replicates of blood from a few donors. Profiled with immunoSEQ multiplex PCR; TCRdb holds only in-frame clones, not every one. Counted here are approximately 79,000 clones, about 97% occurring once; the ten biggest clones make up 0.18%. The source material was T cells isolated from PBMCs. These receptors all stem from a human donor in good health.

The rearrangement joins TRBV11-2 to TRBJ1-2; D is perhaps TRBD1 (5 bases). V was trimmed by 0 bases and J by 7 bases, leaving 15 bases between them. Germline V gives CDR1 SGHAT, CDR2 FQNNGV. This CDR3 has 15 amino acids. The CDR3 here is CASSLDMANGGGYTF. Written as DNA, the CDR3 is TGTGCCAGCAGCTTAGATATGGCCAACGGGGGTGGCTACACCTTC.

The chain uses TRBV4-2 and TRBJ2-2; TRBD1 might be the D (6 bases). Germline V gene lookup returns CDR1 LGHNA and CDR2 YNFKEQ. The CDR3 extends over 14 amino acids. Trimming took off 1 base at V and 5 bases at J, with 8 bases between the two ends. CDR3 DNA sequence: TGTGCCAGCAGCCAAGGGCAGGGGACCGGGGAGCTGTTTTTT. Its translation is CASSQGQGTGELFF.

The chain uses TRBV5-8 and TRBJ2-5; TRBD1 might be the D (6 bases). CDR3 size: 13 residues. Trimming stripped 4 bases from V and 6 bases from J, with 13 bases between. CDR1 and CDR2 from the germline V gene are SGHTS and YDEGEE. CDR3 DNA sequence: TGTGCCAGCAGCCTAGAGACAGGTCAGACCCAGTACTTC. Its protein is CASSLETGQTQYF. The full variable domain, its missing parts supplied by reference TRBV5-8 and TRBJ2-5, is EAGVTQSPTHLIKTRGQQATLRCSPISGHTSVYWYQQALGLGLQFLLWYDEGEERNRGNFPPRFSGRQFPNYSSELNVNALELEDSALYLCASSLETGQTQYFGPGTRLLVL.

The CDR3 spells CASHREQNTGELFF. DNA for the CDR3: TGCGCCTCTCATCGGGAGCAGAACACCGGGGAGCTGTTTTTT. The rearrangement links TRBV5-1 to TRBJ2-2, with D tentatively TRBD2 (6 bases). The V gene lost 10 bases and the J gene lost 1 base, with 14 bases spanning the gap. The CDR3 is 14 residues long. The germline CDR1 and CDR2 sequences are SGHRS and YFSETQ.

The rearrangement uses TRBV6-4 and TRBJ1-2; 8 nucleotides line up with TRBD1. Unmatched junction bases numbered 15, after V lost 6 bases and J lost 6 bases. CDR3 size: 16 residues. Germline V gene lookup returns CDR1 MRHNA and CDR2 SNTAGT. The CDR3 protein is CASSVLGSTGVNGYTF. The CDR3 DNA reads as TGTGCCAGCAGCGTGCTGGGTTCGACAGGGGTTAATGGCTACACCTTC.

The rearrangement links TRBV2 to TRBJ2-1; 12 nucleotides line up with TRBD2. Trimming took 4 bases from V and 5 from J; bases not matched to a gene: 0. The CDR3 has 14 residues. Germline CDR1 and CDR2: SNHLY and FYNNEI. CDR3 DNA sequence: TGTGCCAGCAGTGGACTAGCGGGGGACAATGAGCAGTTCTTC. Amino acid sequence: CASSGLAGDNEQFF.

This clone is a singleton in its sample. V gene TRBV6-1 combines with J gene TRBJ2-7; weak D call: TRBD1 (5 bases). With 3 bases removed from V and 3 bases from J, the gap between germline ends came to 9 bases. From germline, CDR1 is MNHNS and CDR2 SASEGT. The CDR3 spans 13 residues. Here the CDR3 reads CASSEGRIYEQYF. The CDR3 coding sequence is TGTGCCAGCAGTGAGGGGCGGATCTACGAGCAGTACTTC.

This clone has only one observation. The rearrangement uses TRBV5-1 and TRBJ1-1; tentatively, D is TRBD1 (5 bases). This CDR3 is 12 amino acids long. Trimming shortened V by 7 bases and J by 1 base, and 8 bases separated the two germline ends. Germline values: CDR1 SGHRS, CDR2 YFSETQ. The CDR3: CASSTENTEAFF. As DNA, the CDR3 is TGCGCCAGCTCGACAGAGAACACTGAAGCTTTCTTT.